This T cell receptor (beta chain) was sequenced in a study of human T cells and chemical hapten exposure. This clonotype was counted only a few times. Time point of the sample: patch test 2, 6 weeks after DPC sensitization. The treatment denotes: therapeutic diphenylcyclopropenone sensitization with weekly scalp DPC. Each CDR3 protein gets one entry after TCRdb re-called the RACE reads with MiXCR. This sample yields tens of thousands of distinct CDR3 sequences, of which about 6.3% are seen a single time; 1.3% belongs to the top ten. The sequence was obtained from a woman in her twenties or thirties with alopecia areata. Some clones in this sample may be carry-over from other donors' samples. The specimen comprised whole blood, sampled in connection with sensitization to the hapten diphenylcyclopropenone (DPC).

The CDR3 loop is CSAGRGPASGSSYNEQFF. CDR3 nucleotides: TGCAGCGCAGGAAGAGGGCCGGCTAGCGGGAGCTCCTACAATGAGCAGTTCTTC. The V gene is TRBV29-1, the J gene TRBJ2-1, with TRBD2 matching over 10 bases. Germline V gives CDR1 SQVTM, CDR2 ANQGSEA. V dropped 7 bases and J dropped 0; count of bases not matched to a gene: 15. CDR3 length equals 18 residues.